These 22 T cell receptor beta chains came from one sample sequenced in a study of blood T cell repertoires in COVID-19. The table came from immunoSEQ multiplex PCR; TCRdb's copy has only in-frame clones and leaves some out. The profile shows roughly 150,000 clones, roughly 93% of them singletons. Sequenced material: peripheral blood. Receptor source: a man in his late teens or twenties with acute or convalescent COVID-19.

The V call is TRBV2, the J call TRBJ2-1; 9 nucleotides agree with TRBD2. Germline CDR1 reads SNHLY; CDR2 reads FYNNEI. V shed 5 bases and J 4 bases; nucleotides not matched to a gene: 6. The length of the CDR3 is 15 residues. The CDR3 sequence: CASSRLAEVYNEQFF. The CDR3 DNA sequence: TGTGCCAGCAGTCGACTAGCGGAAGTTTACAATGAGCAGTTCTTC.

This chain connects TRBV5-1 to TRBJ2-3; TRBD1 matches 8 bases. The CDR3 totals 15 residues. J lost 2 bases, V lost 3 bases, and 5 bases had no gene match. Germline values: CDR1 SGHRS, CDR2 YFSETQ. In DNA, the CDR3 is TGCGCCAGCAGCTCCCCGGGACAGGTCACAGATACGCAGTATTTT. It translates to CASSSPGQVTDTQYF. Complete variable domain (other parts from reference TRBV5-1 and TRBJ2-3): KAGVTQTPRYLIKTRGQQVTLSCSPISGHRSVSWYQQTPGQGLQFLFEYFSETQRNKGNFPGRFSGRQFSNSRSEMNVSTLELGDSALYLCASSSPGQVTDTQYFGPGTRLTVL.

The chain carries TRBV4-1 and TRBJ1-2, with D uncertain. CDR1 MGHRA and CDR2 YSYEKL come from the germline V gene. Between the trimmed V and J ends, which lost 0 bases and 1 base, there was a span of 3 bases. The CDR3 is made up of 13 amino acids. The CDR3 DNA reads TGCGCCAGCAGCCAAGACGGTAACTATGGCTACACCTTC. Translation: CASSQDGNYGYTF.

This clone appeared once. V gene TRBV10-1 combines with J gene TRBJ1-5; TRBD1 matches 8 bases. The CDR3 is made up of 22 amino acids. The J segment lost 4 bases and the V segment lost 2 bases, leaving 25 bases of the junction unmatched. Germline V gene data show CDR1 as WNHNN and CDR2 as SYGVQD (reference sequence). For the CDR3, the DNA is TGCGCCAGCAGTGAGGATCTTTCAGCGGTAGGAACAGGGGGTGATCGGAATCAGCCCCAGCATTTT. Translation: CASSEDLSAVGTGGDRNQPQHF.

The rearrangement joins TRBV28 to TRBJ2-3, with D perhaps matching TRBD2 (6 bases). There are 17 residues in the CDR3. Germline loops: CDR1 MDHEN, CDR2 SYDVKM. Trimming took off 4 bases at V and 6 bases at J, with 23 bases between the two ends. CDR3 residues: CASSSWLRGERVDTQYF. In DNA form, the CDR3 reads TGTGCCAGCAGTTCCTGGTTGCGGGGCGAAAGGGTGGATACGCAGTATTTT.

In DNA form, the CDR3 reads TGTGCCAGTAGTATAGGGCAGTCCGTCTCCTACGAGCAGTACTTC. Its translation: CASSIGQSVSYEQYF. The V and J genes are TRBV19 and TRBJ2-7, with no clear D. Trimming took off 1 base at V and 0 bases at J, with 10 bases between the two ends. Germline CDR1 LNHDA, CDR2 SQIVND (reference sequence). CDR3 length equals 15 residues.

The table lists this clone with a count of one. The chain couples TRBV2 to TRBJ2-3, with TRBD2 matching over 8 bases. V trimming: 8 bases; J trimming: 4 bases; junction bases outside the gene matches: 11. This CDR3 region has 15 residues. The germline CDR1 and CDR2 sequences are SNHLY and FYNNEI. CDR3 protein: CASSLRGVGSDTQYF. The DNA of the CDR3 is TGTGCCAGCTCCCTGCGGGGGGTGGGGTCAGATACGCAGTATTTT.

The chain links TRBV5-1 to TRBJ2-3; 7 bases are shared with TRBD2. Germline V lookup: CDR1 SGHRS, CDR2 YFSETQ. J gave up 2 bases and V 0 bases, and 3 bases lay outside the gene matches. This CDR3 is 15 amino acids long. In DNA form, the CDR3 reads TGCGCCAGCAGCTTGGTTAGCGGGTCCACAGATACGCAGTATTTT. It codes for CASSLVSGSTDTQYF.

J is TRBJ1-4 and V is TRBV10-3; no firm D call. Germline V gene lookup returns CDR1 ENHRY and CDR2 SYGVKD. CDR3 length: 14 amino acids. The germline V and J ends were trimmed by 3 bases and 6 bases, with 11 bases remaining between them. CDR3 sequence: CAISDHSQDEKLFF. CDR3 coding DNA: TGTGCCATCAGTGATCACAGTCAGGATGAAAAACTGTTTTTT.

The chain employs TRBV7-8 and TRBJ2-1, with 7 bases aligning to TRBD2. Trimming cost V 5 bases and J 0 bases; bases outside gene matches: 4. CDR3 length: 15 amino acids. CDR1 SGHVS and CDR2 FQNEAQ come from the germline V gene. The CDR3 DNA follows: TGTGCCAGCAGCCCGCGGGAGAGCTCCTACAATGAGCAGTTCTTC. Its protein is CASSPRESSYNEQFF. The full variable domain, with the rest looked up from reference TRBV7-8 and TRBJ2-1, is GAGVSQSPRYKVAKRGQDVALRCDPISGHVSLFWYQQALGQGPEFLTYFQNEAQLDKSGLPSDRFFAERPEGSVSTLKIQRTQQEDSAVYLCASSPRESSYNEQFFGPGTRLTVL.

The chain recombines TRBV28 with TRBJ2-5, with 11 bases matching TRBD2. CDR1 is MDHEN and CDR2 is SYDVKM in the germline V gene. V lost 3 bases, J lost 2 bases, and 14 bases stayed unmatched. The CDR3 totals 19 residues. CDR3 residues: CASSLDLATSGEKQETQYF. CDR3 DNA: TGTGCCAGCAGTTTGGACCTCGCGACTAGCGGGGAAAAACAAGAGACCCAGTACTTC.

The chain joins TRBV28 to TRBJ1-2, with TRBD1 as a possible D gene (5 bases). The CDR3 has 13 residues. Trimming shortened V by 3 bases and J by 8 bases, and 13 bases separated the two germline ends. CDR1 is MDHEN and CDR2 is SYDVKM in the germline V gene. In DNA form, the CDR3 reads TGTGCCAGCAGTTTTCCGACAGAGTCGGGCTACACCTTC. Its translation: CASSFPTESGYTF.

The rearrangement links TRBV2 to TRBJ2-7, with D possibly being TRBD1 (5 bases). CDR3 length: 11 residues. Trimming removed 2 bases from V and 11 bases from J, with 10 bases in between. Looked up from germline, CDR1 is SNHLY and CDR2 is FYNNEI. CDR3 DNA sequence: TGTGCCAGCAGTGAACCTCAGGGCGAGTACTTC. As protein: CASSEPQGEYF.

The chain couples TRBV6-4 to TRBJ2-1; 10 bases are shared with TRBD2. V dropped 5 bases and J dropped 3; count of bases not matched to a gene: 4. The CDR3 totals 15 residues. CDR1 is MRHNA, CDR2 SNTAGT, per germline. CDR3 residues: CASSRTSGSYNEQFF. CDR3 bases: TGTGCCAGCAGTCGGACTAGCGGAAGCTACAATGAGCAGTTCTTC.

The CDR3 DNA reads TGTGCCAGCAGCCTGACAGGGGACACTGAAGCTTTCTTT. Its translation is CASSLTGDTEAFF. The chain links TRBV6-5 to TRBJ1-1; TRBD1 matches 8 bases. The ends lost 6 bases at V and 3 bases at J; junction bases unmatched: 3. The CDR3 has 13 amino acids. CDR1 MNHEY and CDR2 SVGAGI come from the germline V gene.

This CDR3 is CASSLFSPDSKNIQYF. CDR3 DNA: TGCGCCAGCAGCTTGTTTTCTCCGGACAGCAAAAACATTCAGTACTTC. The chain combines TRBV5-1 with TRBJ2-4, with D possibly matching TRBD1 (6 bases). Trimming cost V 1 base and J 3 bases, with 14 bases left between them. Germline CDR1 is SGHRS and CDR2 is YFSETQ. This CDR3 region has 16 residues.

In regard to this clone: Other DNA sequences in this sample translate to the same CDR3. The rearrangement uses TRBV7-8 and TRBJ2-7; 12 positions agree with TRBD2. The CDR3 sequence is 14 residues long. Trimming took 1 base from V and 7 from J; bases not matched to a gene: 2. Germline values: CDR1 SGHVS, CDR2 FQNEAQ. CDR3 sequence reads: CASSLGLAGAEQYF. Written as DNA, the CDR3 is TGTGCCAGCAGCTTAGGACTAGCGGGGGCTGAGCAGTACTTC. The whole variable domain, filled in from reference TRBV7-8 and TRBJ2-7, reads GAGVSQSPRYKVAKRGQDVALRCDPISGHVSLFWYQQALGQGPEFLTYFQNEAQLDKSGLPSDRFFAERPEGSVSTLKIQRTQQEDSAVYLCASSLGLAGAEQYFGPGTRLTVT.

The CDR3 DNA is TGCGCCAGCAGCCCAGGACTGCGGGAGGTTCGAGAAAAACTGTTTTTT. This translates into CASSPGLREVREKLFF. J is TRBJ1-4 and V is TRBV4-1, with D uncertain. The CDR3 spans 16 residues. The V gene's germline CDR1 is MGHRA and CDR2 YSYEKL. V lost 4 bases, J lost 8 bases, and 20 bases lay in between.

V is TRBV14 and J is TRBJ1-5, with 7 bases aligning to TRBD1. V was pared by 2 bases and J by 2 bases, with 0 bases of the junction left unmatched. CDR3 length: 14 residues. Germline CDR1 is SGHDN and CDR2 is FVKESK. CDR3 DNA sequence: TGTGCCAGCAGCCAAACAGGGGGCAATCAGCCCCAGCATTTT. This encodes CASSQTGGNQPQHF.

This chain uses TRBV6-5 with TRBJ1-1; TRBD1 matches 7 bases. The germline V gene has CDR1 MNHEY and CDR2 SVGAGI. Unmatched junction bases numbered 12, after V lost 8 bases and J lost 3 bases. The CDR3 runs 15 residues. CDR3 amino acids: CASHTRSQGYTEAFF. The CDR3 bases are TGTGCCAGCCATACCAGATCACAGGGGTACACTGAAGCTTTCTTT.

The chain employs TRBV19 and TRBJ2-7; tentatively, D is TRBD1 (6 bases). The CDR3 extends over 20 amino acids. Germline V CDR1 and CDR2: LNHDA, SQIVND (reference sequence). With 2 bases removed from V and 3 bases from J, the gap between germline ends came to 29 bases. The DNA of the CDR3 is TGTGCCAGTAGTATAAAGTTTGACCCAGGGGAGATCGGAGTTTTCTACGAGCAGTACTTC. As protein: CASSIKFDPGEIGVFYEQYF.

The rearrangement links TRBV19 to TRBJ2-3, with D possibly TRBD1 on 5 matching bases. The CDR3 loop spans 13 amino acids. With 0 bases removed from V and 10 bases from J, the gap between germline ends came to 11 bases. CDR1 is LNHDA and CDR2 is SQIVND in the germline V gene (reference sequence). The CDR3 DNA reads TGTGCCAGTAGTATAGATAGGGGCTTTGCGCAGTATTTT. This translates into CASSIDRGFAQYF.